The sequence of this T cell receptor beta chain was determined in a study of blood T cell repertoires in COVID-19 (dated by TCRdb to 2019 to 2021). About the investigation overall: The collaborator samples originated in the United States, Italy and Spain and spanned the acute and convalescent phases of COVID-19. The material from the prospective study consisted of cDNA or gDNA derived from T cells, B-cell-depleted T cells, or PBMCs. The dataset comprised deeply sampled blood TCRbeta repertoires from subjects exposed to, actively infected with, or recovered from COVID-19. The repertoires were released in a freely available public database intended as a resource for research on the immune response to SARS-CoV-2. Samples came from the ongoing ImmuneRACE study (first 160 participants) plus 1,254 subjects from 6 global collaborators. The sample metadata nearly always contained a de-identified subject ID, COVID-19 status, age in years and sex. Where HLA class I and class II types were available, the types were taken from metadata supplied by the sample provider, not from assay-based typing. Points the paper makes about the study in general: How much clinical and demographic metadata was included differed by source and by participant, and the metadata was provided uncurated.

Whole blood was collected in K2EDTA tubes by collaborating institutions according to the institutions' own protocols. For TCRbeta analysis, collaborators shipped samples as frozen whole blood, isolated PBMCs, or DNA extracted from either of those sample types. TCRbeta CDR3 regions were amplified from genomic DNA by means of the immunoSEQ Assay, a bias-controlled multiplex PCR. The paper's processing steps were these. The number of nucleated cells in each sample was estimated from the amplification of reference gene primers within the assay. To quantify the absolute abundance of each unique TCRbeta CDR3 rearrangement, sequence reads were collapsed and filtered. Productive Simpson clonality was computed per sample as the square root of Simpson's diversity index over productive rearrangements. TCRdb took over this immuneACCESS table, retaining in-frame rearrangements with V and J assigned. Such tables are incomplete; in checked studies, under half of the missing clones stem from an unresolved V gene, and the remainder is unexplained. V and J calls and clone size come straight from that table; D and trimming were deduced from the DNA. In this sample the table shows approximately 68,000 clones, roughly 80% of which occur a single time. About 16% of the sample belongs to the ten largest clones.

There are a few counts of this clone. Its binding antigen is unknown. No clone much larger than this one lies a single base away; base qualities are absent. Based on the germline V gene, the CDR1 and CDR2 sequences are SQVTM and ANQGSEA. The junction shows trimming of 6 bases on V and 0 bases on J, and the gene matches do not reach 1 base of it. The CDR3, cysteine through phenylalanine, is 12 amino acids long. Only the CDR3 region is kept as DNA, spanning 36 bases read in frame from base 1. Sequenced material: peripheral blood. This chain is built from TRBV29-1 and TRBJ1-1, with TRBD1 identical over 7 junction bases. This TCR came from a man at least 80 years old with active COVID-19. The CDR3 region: CSVGQVNTEAFF. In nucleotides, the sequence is TGCAGCGTCGGACAGGTGAACACTGAAGCTTTCTTT.